The T cell receptor (beta chain) described here comes from a study of monozygotic twins with cystic fibrosis. General observations from the study: Low clonality (median around 0.0094) suggested a mostly naive repertoire. J usage was most co-twin-similar in 8 of 16 pairs, V in 13. Nucleotide-identical clonotype sharing was significantly higher within monozygotic CF twin pairs than between unrelated CF individuals.

On this clone: The antigen is not known.

Using immunoSEQ multiplex PCR, the repertoire was profiled, and TCRdb retains in-frame clones only, with some absent. Among 25,000 to 30,000 clones listed, just over 90% were seen once. The V gene's germline CDR1 is GTSNPN and CDR2 SVGIG (reference sequence). This CDR3 comprises 14 residues. The V and J ends lost 5 bases and 0 bases, in that order; junction bases with no gene match: 6. The sequencing sample was made of blood. The TCR originated in a girl aged 2 to 10 with cystic fibrosis. The chain recombines TRBV30 with TRBJ1-2; TRBD1 aligns across 7 bases. CDR3 sequence reads: CAWGRTGANYGYTF. The DNA for the CDR3 is TGTGCCTGGGGACGGACAGGAGCTAACTATGGCTACACCTTC.